This T cell receptor beta chain was obtained from a study of CD8 T cells in ankylosing spondylitis. Preparation of TCR beta libraries was done by quantitative 5'-RACE with molecular barcodes. TCRdb re-analysed the 5' RACE reads in MiXCR, keeping a single row per CDR3 protein. The table has over 450,000 distinct CDR3 sequences, 12% seen once. The germline V and J ends were trimmed by 3 bases and 2 bases, with 14 bases remaining between them. The germline gives CDR1 ENHRY, CDR2 SYGVKD. This CDR3 comprises 16 residues. This clonotype was observed a few times. Its antigen is as yet unknown. Study-wide findings and caveats: It appeared that ankylosing spondylitis blood was characterized by a TCR beta motif of several highly homologous variants.

The sequenced sample consisted of blood, either unsorted or a sorted T cell fraction (not recorded which). This TCR was sampled from a male donor with ankylosing spondylitis. The chain joins TRBV10-3 to TRBJ2-1; D is possibly TRBD1 or TRBD2 (5 bases each). The CDR3 protein is CAISDTGRGPYNEQFF. CDR3 bases: TGTGCCATCAGTGATACGGGACGCGGACCCTACAATGAGCAGTTCTTC.